This T cell receptor (beta chain) is from a study of PD-1 blockade in mismatch repair-deficient tumors. Whole-study context: Enrolled about 2013-2017, patients had progressing, pretreated mismatch repair-deficient cancers of approximately 13 types. General study findings and limits: Tumor-resident clones, often absent from pretreatment blood, expanded after pembrolizumab and then contracted.

Profiled with immunoSEQ multiplex PCR; TCRdb holds only in-frame clones, not every one. The sample lists about 79,000 clones; 65% to 85% were seen once. Germline assignment: CDR1 ENHRY and CDR2 SYGVKD. The CDR3 loop spans 12 amino acids. V was trimmed by 7 bases and J by 3 bases, leaving 10 bases between them. To note about this clone: Its target is unknown.

This TCR was recovered from an adult with mismatch repair-deficient cancer. This rearrangement joins TRBV10-3 to TRBJ2-7; D is unclear. Source: peripheral blood, taken 44 weeks after starting pembrolizumab. Here the CDR3 DNA reads TGTGCCATCAATGCTGCTGGCTACGAGCAGTACTTC. It yields the protein CAINAAGYEQYF.